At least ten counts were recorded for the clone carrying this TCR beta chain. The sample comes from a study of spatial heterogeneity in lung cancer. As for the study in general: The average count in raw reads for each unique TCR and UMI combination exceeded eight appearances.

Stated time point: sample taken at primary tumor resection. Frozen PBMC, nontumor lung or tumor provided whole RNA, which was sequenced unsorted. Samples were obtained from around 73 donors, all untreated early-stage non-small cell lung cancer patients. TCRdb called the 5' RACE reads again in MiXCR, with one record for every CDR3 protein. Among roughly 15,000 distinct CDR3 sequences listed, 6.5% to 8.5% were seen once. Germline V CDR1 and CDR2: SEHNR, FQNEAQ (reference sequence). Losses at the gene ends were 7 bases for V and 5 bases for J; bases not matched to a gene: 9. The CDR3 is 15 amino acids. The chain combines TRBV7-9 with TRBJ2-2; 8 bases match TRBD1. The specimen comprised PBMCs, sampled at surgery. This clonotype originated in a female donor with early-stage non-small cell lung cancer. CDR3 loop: CASTRGQAETGELFF. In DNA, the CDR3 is TGTGCCAGCACCCGGGGACAGGCCGAAACCGGGGAGCTGTTTTTT.